The rows below give T cell receptor beta chains drawn from one sample of a study of T cell responses to AZD1222 COVID-19 vaccine. Produced via immunoSEQ multiplex PCR; TCRdb's table is partial and in-frame only. The sample lists 120,000 to 150,000 clones; roughly nine tenths were seen once. The input for sequencing was peripheral blood, taken on day 0 of AZD1222 vaccination. The receptor source for this set is an adult in good health. The CDR3 runs from the conserved cysteine through the conserved F or W. The D gene is left open where the match is weak. Where a row states a size, it is once, few, many or the class of an expanded clone; other rows omit it.

d_gene | abundance | j_gene | v_gene | CDR3nt | CDR3aa
NA | NA | TRBJ2-7 | TRBV3-1/TRBV3-2 | TGTGCCAGCTGGCGGGTTAGGTACGAGCAGTGCTTC | CASWRVRYEQCF
NA | NA | TRBJ2-3 | TRBV6-2/TRBV6-3 | TGTGCCAGCAGCTCCCGAACTCCTGAGCAGTATTTT | CASSSRTPEQYF
TRBD2 | NA | TRBJ2-1 | TRBV24-1 | TGTGCCACCTCCGGGACTAGGAACCTCAATGAGCAGTTCTTC | CATSGTRNLNEQFF
NA | NA | TRBJ1-1 | TRBV28 | TGTGCCGGGGCAGGGTACCGGGGCACTGAAGCTTTCTTT | CAGAGYRGTEAFF
NA | NA | TRBJ2-7 | TRBV6-2/TRBV6-3 | TGTGCCAGCAGCCGGACCTGGAGCTCCTACGAGCAGTACTTC | CASSRTWSSYEQYF
NA | NA | TRBJ1-2 | TRBV12-3/TRBV12-4 | TGTGCCAGCAGGGGCGACAACCTCTATGGCTACACCTTC | CASRGDNLYGYTF
NA | once | TRBJ1-1 | TRBV30 | TGTGCGGGTTTGGGGATCACTGAAGCTTTCTTT | CAGLGITEAFF
NA | NA | TRBJ2-7 | TRBV27 | TGTGCCAGCAGTTTACGGATCTCCTACGAGCAGTACTTC | CASSLRISYEQYF
NA | NA | TRBJ1-2 | TRBV18 | TGTGCCAGCTCACCGGAGGGGTTCTATGGCTACACCTTC | CASSPEGFYGYTF
NA | NA | TRBJ1-1 | TRBV6-2/TRBV6-3 | TGTGCCAGCAGCTGGGGCGGATCGAACACTGAAGCTTTCTTT | CASSWGGSNTEAFF
NA | NA | TRBJ1-3 | TRBV29-1 | TGCAGCGTTAAGACAGCCTCTGGAAACACCATATATTTT | CSVKTASGNTIYF
TRBD1 | few | TRBJ1-3 | TRBV4-2 | TGTGCCAGCAGCCAGGGGACAGGGGGCAGAAACACCATATATTTT | CASSQGTGGRNTIYF
TRBD1 | NA | TRBJ1-3 | TRBV6-2/TRBV6-3 | TGTGCCAGCAGTCGCCGGGACAGGGGGTACACCATATATTTT | CASSRRDRGYTIYF
NA | NA | TRBJ1-4 | TRBV5-5 | TGTGCCAGCAGCTCGGCCGGGGGCACTGGGGGTGAAAAACTGTTTTTT | CASSSAGGTGGEKLFF
TRBD1 | NA | TRBJ1-2 | TRBV7-2 | TGTGCCAGCAGCACTGCGGCAGGGGGCCATGGCTACACCTTC | CASSTAAGGHGYTF
NA | NA | TRBJ2-1 | TRBV7-3 | TGTGCCAGCAGCTTGGGGCAGTGGAGCTCCTACAATGAGCAGTTCTTC | CASSLGQWSSYNEQFF
TRBD2 | NA | TRBJ2-1 | TRBV20-1 | TGCAGTGCTAGTGCCATGACTAGCGGGAGGGCGAATGAGCAGTTCTTC | CSASAMTSGRANEQFF
NA | once | TRBJ2-7 | TRBV11-2 | TGTGCCAGCAGCTCAACCGCCGGGACTTGGTACGAGCAGTACTTC | CASSSTAGTWYEQYF
NA | NA | TRBJ2-5 | TRBV28 | TGTGCCAGCGTCTCGACCGGGGAGACCCAGTACTTC | CASVSTGETQYF
NA | NA | TRBJ2-7 | TRBV7-8 | TGTGCCAGCAGCATCTCCACGGGCTACGAGCAGTACTTC | CASSISTGYEQYF
TRBD2 | NA | TRBJ2-5 | TRBV25-1 | TGTGCCAGCAGTGCGCTAGCGGGAAAAGAGACCCAGTACTTC | CASSALAGKETQYF
NA | NA | TRBJ2-1 | TRBV24-1 | TGTGCCACCGGGGTTGGGGGGTCCAACAATGAGCAGTTCTTC | CATGVGGSNNEQFF
NA | NA | TRBJ2-5 | TRBV6-6 | TGTGCCAGCACGGGAGTACAAGAGACCCAGTACTTC | CASTGVQETQYF
TRBD2 | NA | TRBJ2-4 | TRBV18 | TGTGCCAGCTCACCACAAACTGCTAGCGGTTGGGACATTCAGTACTTC | CASSPQTASGWDIQYF
NA | NA | TRBJ1-2 | TRBV5-5 | TGTGCCAGCAGCTTCCAGGGGATTGATGGCTACACCTTC | CASSFQGIDGYTF
NA | NA | TRBJ1-1 | TRBV5-6 | TGTGCCAGCAGCTTAGGGGACACTGAAGCTTTCTTT | CASSLGDTEAFF
TRBD1 | NA | TRBJ1-6 | TRBV27 | TGTGCCAGCAGTTCCAACTCCCGACAGACAGGGTTACCCCTCCACTTT | CASSSNSRQTGLPLHF
NA | once | TRBJ1-1 | TRBV28 | TGTGCCAGCAGTTTACGGGGTCGGGGAGCTTTCTTT | CASSLRGRGAFF
TRBD1 | NA | TRBJ1-3 | TRBV28 | TGTGCCAGCAGCACCCCGGGACAGGGGGCACTAGGAAACACCATATATTTT | CASSTPGQGALGNTIYF
NA | NA | TRBJ2-1 | TRBV7-2 | TGTGCCAGCAGCCGCCTAGGGGGGTCCTACAATGAGCAGTTCTTC | CASSRLGGSYNEQFF
NA | NA | TRBJ1-3 | TRBV27 | TGTGCCAGCAGTTTATTTCCAGGCTCTGGAAACACCATATATTTT | CASSLFPGSGNTIYF
NA | NA | TRBJ1-6 | TRBV7-2 | TGTGCCAGCAGCTTAGACAGGGCGCGCGGAAGTTCACCCCTCCACTTT | CASSLDRARGSSPLHF
NA | NA | TRBJ2-1 | TRBV6-5 | TGTGCCAGCAGTTACCCATCGAGGCGGGGCAATGAGCAGTTCTTC | CASSYPSRRGNEQFF
NA | NA | TRBJ2-2 | TRBV5-1 | TGCGCCAGCACCCAAGGAGGGAGAGGCCGTGGGGAGCTGTTTTTT | CASTQGGRGRGELFF
TRBD2 | NA | TRBJ2-5 | TRBV4-1 | TGCGCCAGCAGCCAAGTGCTAGCGGGAGGCCCGGGAGAGACCCAGTACTTC | CASSQVLAGGPGETQYF
NA | NA | TRBJ1-5 | TRBV19 | TGTGCCAGTAATCAGGGCCGGAATCAGCCCCAGCATTTT | CASNQGRNQPQHF
TRBD1 | NA | TRBJ2-6 | TRBV5-1 | TGCGCCAGCAGCTTGGAAGGGGGCGGTGGGGCCAACGTCCTGACTTTC | CASSLEGGGGANVLTF
NA | NA | TRBJ1-4 | TRBV4-1 | TGCGCCAGCAGCCTCCGGGCCTCAACTAATGAAAAACTGTTTTTT | CASSLRASTNEKLFF
TRBD2 | NA | TRBJ2-2 | TRBV28 | TGTGCCAGCACCGATCTAGCGGAGGATGCCGGGGAGCTGTTTTTT | CASTDLAEDAGELFF
TRBD2 | NA | TRBJ2-1 | TRBV3-1/TRBV3-2 | TGTGCCAGCAGCTACTGGACTAGCGGGAATTACAATGAGCAGTTCTTC | CASSYWTSGNYNEQFF
TRBD2 | NA | TRBJ2-7 | TRBV6-5 | TGTGCCAGCACGACTAGCGGGAGGGCCGGATACGAGCAGTACTTC | CASTTSGRAGYEQYF
NA | many | TRBJ2-7 | TRBV6-1 | TGTGCCAGCAGTGAGGTCAGGGGCTACGAGCAGTACTTC | CASSEVRGYEQYF
NA | NA | TRBJ1-3 | TRBV28 | TGTGCCAGCGACAGTTCGAGCTCTGGAAACACCATATATTTT | CASDSSSSGNTIYF
NA | NA | TRBJ1-1 | TRBV19 | TGTGCCAGTAGTAATGAGGCTGAAGCTTTCTTT | CASSNEAEAFF
NA | NA | TRBJ1-1 | TRBV11-1 | TGTGCCAGCAGCCCCCAGGGCGACACTGAAGCTTTCTTT | CASSPQGDTEAFF
NA | NA | TRBJ1-1 | TRBV28 | TGTGCCAGCTTTCTACGTGTGGAAACTGAAGCTTTCTTT | CASFLRVETEAFF
NA | NA | TRBJ2-1 | TRBV5-1 | TGCGCCAGCAGCTTTGGAATAAGGCGGAATGAGCAGTTCTTC | CASSFGIRRNEQFF
NA | NA | TRBJ1-2 | TRBV6-5 | TGTGCCAGCAGTCTTCCTCTCCGAGGCTACACCTTC | CASSLPLRGYTF
NA | NA | TRBJ2-6 | TRBV15 | TGTGCCACCAGCAGCGGGGGCGGATCTGGGGCCAACGTCCTGACTTTC | CATSSGGGSGANVLTF
NA | NA | TRBJ1-5 | TRBV4-3 | TGCGCCAGCAGCCACGTAGGCAATCAGCCCCAGCATTTT | CASSHVGNQPQHF
NA | NA | TRBJ1-2 | TRBV23-1 | TGCGCCAGCAGTCAATCCCCCCTCCAGAGGGACTATGGCTACACCTTC | CASSQSPLQRDYGYTF